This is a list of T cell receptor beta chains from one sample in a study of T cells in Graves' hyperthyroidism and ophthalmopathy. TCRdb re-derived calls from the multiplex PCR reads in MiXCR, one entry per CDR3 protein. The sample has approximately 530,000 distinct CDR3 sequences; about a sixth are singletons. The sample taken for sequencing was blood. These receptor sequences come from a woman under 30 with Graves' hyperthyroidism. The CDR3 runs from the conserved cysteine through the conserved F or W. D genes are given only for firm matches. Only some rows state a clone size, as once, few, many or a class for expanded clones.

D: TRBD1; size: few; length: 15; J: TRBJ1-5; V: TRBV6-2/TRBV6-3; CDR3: CASSVTGGWFQPQHF; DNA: TGTGCCAGCAGCGTAACAGGGGGATGGTTCCAGCCCCAGCATTTT
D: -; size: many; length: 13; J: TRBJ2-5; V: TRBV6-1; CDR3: CASSYTSTETQYF; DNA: TGTGCCAGCAGTTATACGTCTACTGAGACCCAGTACTTC
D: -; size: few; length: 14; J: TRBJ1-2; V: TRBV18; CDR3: CASSPPQGEGGYTF; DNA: TGTGCCAGCTCACCACCGCAAGGGGAAGGGGGCTACACCTTC
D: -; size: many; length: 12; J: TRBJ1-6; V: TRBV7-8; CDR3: CASSFRDSPLHF; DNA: TGTGCCAGCAGCTTCAGGGATTCACCCCTCCACTTT
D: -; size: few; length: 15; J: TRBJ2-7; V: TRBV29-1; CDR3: CSVEPTGGTGGEQYF; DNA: TGCAGCGTTGAACCTACAGGTGGGACTGGAGGCGAGCAGTACTTC
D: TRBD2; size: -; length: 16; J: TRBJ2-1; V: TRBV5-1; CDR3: CASSPRTSGTYNEQFF; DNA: TGCGCCAGCAGCCCCAGGACTAGCGGGACTTACAATGAGCAGTTCTTC
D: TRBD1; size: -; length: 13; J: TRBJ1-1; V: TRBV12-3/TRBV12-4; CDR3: CASSRGRVTEAFF; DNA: TGTGCCAGCAGCAGGGGGCGGGTCACTGAAGCTTTCTTT
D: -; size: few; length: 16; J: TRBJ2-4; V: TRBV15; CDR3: CATSRGNRVGKNIQYF; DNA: TGTGCCACCAGCAGAGGAAACAGGGTTGGCAAAAACATTCAGTACTTC
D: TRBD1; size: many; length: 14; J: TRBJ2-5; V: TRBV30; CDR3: CAWSIGQGQETQYF; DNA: TGTGCCTGGAGTATAGGACAGGGTCAAGAGACCCAGTACTTC
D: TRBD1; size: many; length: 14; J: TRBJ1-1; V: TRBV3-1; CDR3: CASSQPTGGTEAFF; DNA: TGTGCCAGCAGCCAGCCCACAGGGGGCACTGAAGCTTTCTTT
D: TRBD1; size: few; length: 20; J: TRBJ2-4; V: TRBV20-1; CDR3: CSARENGRDRGKLAKNIQYF; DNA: TGCAGTGCTAGAGAGAACGGCCGGGACAGGGGGAAATTAGCCAAAAACATTCAGTACTTC
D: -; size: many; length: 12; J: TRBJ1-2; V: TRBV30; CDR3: CACGQGRIGYTF; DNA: TGTGCCTGCGGTCAGGGGAGGATTGGCTACACCTTC
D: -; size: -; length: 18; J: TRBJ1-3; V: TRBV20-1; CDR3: CSARGAMARGTSGNTIYF; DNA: TGCAGTGCTAGAGGAGCTATGGCCAGGGGTACGTCTGGAAACACCATATATTTT
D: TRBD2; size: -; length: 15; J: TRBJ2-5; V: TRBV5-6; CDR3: CASSLVPGGGETQYF; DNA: TGTGCCAGCAGCTTGGTACCGGGGGGTGGAGAGACCCAGTACTTC
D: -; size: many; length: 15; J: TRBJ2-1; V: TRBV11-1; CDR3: CASSPVASSYNEQFF; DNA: TGTGCCAGCAGCCCGGTGGCTAGCTCCTACAATGAGCAGTTCTTC
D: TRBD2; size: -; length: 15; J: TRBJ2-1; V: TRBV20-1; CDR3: CSASHPLAGASEQFF; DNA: TGCAGTGCTAGTCATCCGCTAGCGGGAGCCAGTGAGCAGTTCTTC
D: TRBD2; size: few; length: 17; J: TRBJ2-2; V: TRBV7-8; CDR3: CASSPRGSGSIPGELFF; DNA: TGTGCCAGCAGCCCGAGGGGTAGCGGGAGTATCCCCGGGGAGCTGTTTTTT
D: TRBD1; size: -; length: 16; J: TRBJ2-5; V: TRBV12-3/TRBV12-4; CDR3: CASSHRDRGPQETQYF; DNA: TGTGCCAGCAGTCACCGGGACAGGGGCCCTCAAGAGACCCAGTACTTC
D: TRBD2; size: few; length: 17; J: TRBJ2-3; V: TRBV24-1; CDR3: CATSDSLREAPTDTQYF; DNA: TGTGCCACCAGTGATTCCTTGCGGGAGGCCCCCACAGATACGCAGTATTTT
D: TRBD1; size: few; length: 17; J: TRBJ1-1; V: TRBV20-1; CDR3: CSARSGDRGLGRTEAFF; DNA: TGCAGTGCGCGGTCAGGGGACAGGGGGCTCGGAAGGACTGAAGCTTTCTTT
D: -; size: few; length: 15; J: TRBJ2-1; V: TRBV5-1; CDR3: CASSLSIGGINEQFF; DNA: TGCGCCAGCAGCCTATCGATTGGGGGGATCAATGAGCAGTTCTTC
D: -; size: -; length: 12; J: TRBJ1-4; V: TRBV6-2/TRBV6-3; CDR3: CASGRPNEKLFF; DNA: TGTGCCAGCGGACGGCCTAATGAAAAACTGTTTTTT
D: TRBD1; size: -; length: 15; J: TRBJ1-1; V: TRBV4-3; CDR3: CASSQEGRGRTEAFF; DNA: TGCGCCAGCAGCCAAGAAGGTAGGGGGCGAACTGAAGCTTTCTTT
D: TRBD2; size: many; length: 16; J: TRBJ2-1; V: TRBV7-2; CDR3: CASRPPGLAGWSEQFF; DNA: TGTGCCAGCAGACCCCCGGGACTAGCGGGATGGAGCGAGCAGTTCTTC
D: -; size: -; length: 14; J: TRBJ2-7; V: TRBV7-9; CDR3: CASSLGLRPYEQYF; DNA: TGTGCCAGCAGCTTGGGACTCCGGCCCTACGAGCAGTACTTC
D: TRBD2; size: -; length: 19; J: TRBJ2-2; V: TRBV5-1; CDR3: CASSLILAGDLENAGELFF; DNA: TGCGCCAGCAGCTTGATTCTAGCGGGGGATCTCGAGAATGCCGGGGAGCTGTTTTTT
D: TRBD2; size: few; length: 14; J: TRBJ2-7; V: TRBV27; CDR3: CASSWASGRGEQYF; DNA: TGTGCCAGCAGTTGGGCTAGCGGGAGGGGAGAGCAGTACTTC
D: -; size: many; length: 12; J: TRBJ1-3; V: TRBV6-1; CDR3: CASGPRGNTIYF; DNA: TGTGCCAGCGGGCCTCGAGGAAACACCATATATTTT
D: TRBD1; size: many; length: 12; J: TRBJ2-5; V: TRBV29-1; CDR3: CSATRQGETQYF; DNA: TGCAGCGCAACCCGACAGGGAGAGACCCAGTACTTC
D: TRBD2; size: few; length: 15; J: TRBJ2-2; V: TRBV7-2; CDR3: CASSPQGTSTGELFF; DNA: TGTGCCAGCAGCCCTCAAGGGACTAGTACTGGGGAGCTGTTTTTT
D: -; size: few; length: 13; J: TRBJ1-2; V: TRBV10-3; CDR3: CAISPDRPYGYTF; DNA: TGTGCCATCAGTCCCGACAGGCCTTATGGCTACACCTTC
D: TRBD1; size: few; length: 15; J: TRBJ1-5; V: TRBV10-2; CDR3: CASSDSGGTLQPQHF; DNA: TGCGCCAGCAGTGACTCAGGGGGCACCCTTCAGCCCCAGCATTTT
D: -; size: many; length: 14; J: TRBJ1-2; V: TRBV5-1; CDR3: CASSFWGRDSGYTF; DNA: TGCGCCAGCAGCTTTTGGGGCAGGGATAGTGGCTACACCTTC
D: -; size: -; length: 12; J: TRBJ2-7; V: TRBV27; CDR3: CASQSTSYEQYF; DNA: TGTGCCAGTCAATCAACGAGCTACGAGCAGTACTTC
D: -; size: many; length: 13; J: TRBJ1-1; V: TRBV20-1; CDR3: CSAGDGGRTEAFF; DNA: TGCAGTGCTGGGGACGGGGGCCGCACTGAAGCTTTCTTT
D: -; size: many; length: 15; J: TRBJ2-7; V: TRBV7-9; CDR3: CASSLPNQGWYEQYF; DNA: TGTGCCAGCAGCTTACCCAACCAGGGTTGGTACGAGCAGTACTTC
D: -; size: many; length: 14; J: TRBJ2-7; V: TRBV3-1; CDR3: CASSLYTGLDEQYF; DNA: TGTGCCAGCAGCCTCTACACAGGGCTAGACGAGCAGTACTTC
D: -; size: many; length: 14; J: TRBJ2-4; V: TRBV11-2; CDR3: CASSYGLAKNIQYF; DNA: TGTGCCAGCAGCTACGGACTAGCCAAAAACATTCAGTACTTC
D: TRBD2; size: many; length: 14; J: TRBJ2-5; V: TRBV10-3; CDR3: CAISETSGGETQYF; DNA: TGTGCCATCAGTGAAACTAGCGGTGGAGAGACCCAGTACTTC
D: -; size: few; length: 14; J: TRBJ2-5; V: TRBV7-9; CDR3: CASSLGPRGETQYF; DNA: TGTGCCAGCAGCTTAGGGCCCCGGGGAGAGACCCAGTACTTC
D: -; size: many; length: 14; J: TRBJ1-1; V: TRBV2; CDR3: CASSQGRTNTEAFF; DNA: TGTGCCAGCAGCCAAGGGCGGACGAACACTGAAGCTTTCTTT
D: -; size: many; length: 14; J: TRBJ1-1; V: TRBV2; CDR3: CASSYSRLGAEAFF; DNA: TGTGCCAGCAGCTACAGTAGATTGGGCGCTGAAGCTTTCTTT
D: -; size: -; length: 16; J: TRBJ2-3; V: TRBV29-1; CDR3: CSVEARQGHTRGTQYF; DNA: TGCAGCGTTGAAGCGAGACAGGGCCACACCCGGGGGACGCAGTATTTT
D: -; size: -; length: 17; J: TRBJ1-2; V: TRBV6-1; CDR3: CASSEAGRWRIYYGYTF; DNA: TGTGCCAGCAGTGAAGCCGGCCGGTGGCGGATATACTATGGCTACACCTTC
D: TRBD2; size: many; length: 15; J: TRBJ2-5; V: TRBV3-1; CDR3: CASSPTGLAGETQYF; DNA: TGTGCCAGCAGCCCAACGGGACTAGCGGGAGAGACCCAGTACTTC
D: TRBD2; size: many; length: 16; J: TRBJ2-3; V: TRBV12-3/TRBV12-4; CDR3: CASSLALAGGSDTQYF; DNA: TGTGCCAGCAGTTTGGCCCTAGCGGGAGGGTCAGATACGCAGTATTTT
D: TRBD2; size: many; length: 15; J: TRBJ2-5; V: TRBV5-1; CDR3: CASSLTSGLQETQYF; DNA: TGCGCCAGCAGCTTGACTAGCGGCCTACAAGAGACCCAGTACTTC
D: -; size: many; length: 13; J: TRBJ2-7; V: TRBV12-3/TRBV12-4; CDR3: CASSLTSTYEQYF; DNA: TGTGCCAGCAGTTTAACTTCAACCTACGAGCAGTACTTC
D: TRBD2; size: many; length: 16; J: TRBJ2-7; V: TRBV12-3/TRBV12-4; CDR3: CASSLVRAGGPYEQYF; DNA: TGTGCCAGCAGTTTAGTCCGCGCGGGAGGGCCCTACGAGCAGTACTTC